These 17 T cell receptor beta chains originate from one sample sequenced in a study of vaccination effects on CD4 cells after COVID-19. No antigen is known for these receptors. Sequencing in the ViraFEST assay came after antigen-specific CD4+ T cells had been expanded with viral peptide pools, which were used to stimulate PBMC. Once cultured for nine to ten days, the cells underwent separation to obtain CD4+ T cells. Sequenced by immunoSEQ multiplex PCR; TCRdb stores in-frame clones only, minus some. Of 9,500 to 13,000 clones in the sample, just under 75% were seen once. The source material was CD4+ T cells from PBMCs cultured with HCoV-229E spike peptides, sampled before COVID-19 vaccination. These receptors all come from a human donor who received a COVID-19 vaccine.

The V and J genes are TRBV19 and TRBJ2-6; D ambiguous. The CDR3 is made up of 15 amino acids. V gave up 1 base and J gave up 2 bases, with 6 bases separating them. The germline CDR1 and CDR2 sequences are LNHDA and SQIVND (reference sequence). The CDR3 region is CASSIAGAGANVLTF. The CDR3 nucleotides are TGTGCCAGTAGTATAGCTGGGGCTGGGGCCAACGTCCTGACTTTC.

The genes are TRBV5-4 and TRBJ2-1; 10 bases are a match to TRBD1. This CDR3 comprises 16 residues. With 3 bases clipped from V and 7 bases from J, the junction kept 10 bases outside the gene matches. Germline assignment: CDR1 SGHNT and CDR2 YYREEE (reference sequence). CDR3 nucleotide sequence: TGTGCCAGCAGCTCAGGACAGGGGGAAGTTCGAAATGAGCAGTTCTTC. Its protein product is CASSSGQGEVRNEQFF. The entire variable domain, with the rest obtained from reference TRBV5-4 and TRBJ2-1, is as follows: ETGVTQSPTHLIKTRGQQVTLRCSSQSGHNTVSWYQQALGQGPQFIFQYYREEENGRGNFPPRFSGLQFPNYSSELNVNALELDDSALYLCASSSGQGEVRNEQFFGPGTRLTVL.

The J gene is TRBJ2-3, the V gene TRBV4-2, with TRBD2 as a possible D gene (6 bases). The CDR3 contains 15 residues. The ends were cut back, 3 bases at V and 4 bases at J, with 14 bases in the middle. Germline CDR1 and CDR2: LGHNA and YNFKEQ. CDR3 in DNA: TGTGCCAGCAGCCAGGACGGGAGTAAGGCAGATACGCAGTATTTT. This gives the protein CASSQDGSKADTQYF.

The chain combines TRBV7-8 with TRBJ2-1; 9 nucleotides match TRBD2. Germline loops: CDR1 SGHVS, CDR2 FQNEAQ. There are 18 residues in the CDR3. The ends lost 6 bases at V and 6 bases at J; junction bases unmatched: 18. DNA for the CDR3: TGTGCCAGCAGTCGTATGGGATACGGCGGGGGGGCCCCCAATGAGCAGTTCTTC. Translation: CASSRMGYGGGAPNEQFF.

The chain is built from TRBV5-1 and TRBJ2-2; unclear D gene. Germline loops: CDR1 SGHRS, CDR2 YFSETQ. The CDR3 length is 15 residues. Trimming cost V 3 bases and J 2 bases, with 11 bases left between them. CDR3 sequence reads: CASSSRATNTGELFF. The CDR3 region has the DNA TGCGCCAGCAGCTCAAGGGCCACCAACACCGGGGAGCTGTTTTTT.

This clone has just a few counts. DNA of the CDR3: TGTGCCAGCAGCATGCCAGGGCTAGGCGAAAAACTGTTTTTT. It codes for CASSMPGLGEKLFF. The rearrangement links TRBV3-1 (or the pseudogene TRBV3-2) to TRBJ1-4; possible D gene TRBD1, 5 bases. CDR1 and CDR2 (germline): LGHDT, YNNKEL (reference sequence). This CDR3 spans 14 amino acids. The V gene lost 5 bases and the J gene lost 8 bases, with 15 bases spanning the gap.

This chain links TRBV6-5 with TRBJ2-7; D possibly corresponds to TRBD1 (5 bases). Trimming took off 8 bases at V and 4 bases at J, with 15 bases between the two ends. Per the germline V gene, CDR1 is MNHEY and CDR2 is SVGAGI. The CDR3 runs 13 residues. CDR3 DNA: TGTGCCAGCGCGGCAGGGCCTACTTACGAGCAGTACTTC. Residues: CASAAGPTYEQYF.

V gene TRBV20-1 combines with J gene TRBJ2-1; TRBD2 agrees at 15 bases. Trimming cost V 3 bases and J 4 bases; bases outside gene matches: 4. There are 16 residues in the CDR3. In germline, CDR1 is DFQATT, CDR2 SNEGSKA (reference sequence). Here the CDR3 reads CSASYGTSGRYNEQFF. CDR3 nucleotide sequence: TGCAGTGCTAGTTACGGGACTAGCGGGAGGTACAATGAGCAGTTCTTC.

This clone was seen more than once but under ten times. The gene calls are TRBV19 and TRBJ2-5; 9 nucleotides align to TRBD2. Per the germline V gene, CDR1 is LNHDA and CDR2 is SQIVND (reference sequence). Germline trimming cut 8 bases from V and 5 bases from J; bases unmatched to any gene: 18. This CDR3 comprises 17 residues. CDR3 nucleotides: TGTGCCAGTTCTAGAAGGGTAGCGGGGGCTTTAGGGGAGACCCAGTACTTC. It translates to CASSRRVAGALGETQYF.

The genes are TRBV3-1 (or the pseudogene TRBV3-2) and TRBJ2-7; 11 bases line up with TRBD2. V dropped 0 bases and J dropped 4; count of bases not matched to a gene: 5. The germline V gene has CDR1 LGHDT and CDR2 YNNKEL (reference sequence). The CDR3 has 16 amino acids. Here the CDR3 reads CASSQDRLAGRYEQYF. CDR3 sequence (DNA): TGTGCCAGCAGCCAAGATCGACTAGCGGGAAGGTACGAGCAGTACTTC.

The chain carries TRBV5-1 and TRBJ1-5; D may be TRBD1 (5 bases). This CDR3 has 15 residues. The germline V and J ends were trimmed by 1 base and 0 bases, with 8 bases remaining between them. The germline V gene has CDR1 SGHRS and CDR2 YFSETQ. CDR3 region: CASSLSGDSNQPQHF. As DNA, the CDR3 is TGCGCCAGCAGCTTGTCGGGGGATAGCAATCAGCCCCAGCATTTT.

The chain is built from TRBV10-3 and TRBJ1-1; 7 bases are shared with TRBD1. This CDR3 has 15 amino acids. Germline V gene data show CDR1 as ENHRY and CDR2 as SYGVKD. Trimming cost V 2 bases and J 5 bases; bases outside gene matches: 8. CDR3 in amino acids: CAISEASTRGTEAFF. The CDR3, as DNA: TGTGCCATCAGTGAGGCCAGCACCAGGGGGACTGAAGCTTTCTTT.

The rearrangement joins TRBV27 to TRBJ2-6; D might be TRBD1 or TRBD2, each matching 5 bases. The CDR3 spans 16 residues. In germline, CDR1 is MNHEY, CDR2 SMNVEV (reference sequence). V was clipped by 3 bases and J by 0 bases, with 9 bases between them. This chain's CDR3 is CASSFGGSSGANVLTF. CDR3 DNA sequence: TGTGCCAGCAGTTTTGGGGGTAGCTCTGGGGCCAACGTCCTGACTTTC.

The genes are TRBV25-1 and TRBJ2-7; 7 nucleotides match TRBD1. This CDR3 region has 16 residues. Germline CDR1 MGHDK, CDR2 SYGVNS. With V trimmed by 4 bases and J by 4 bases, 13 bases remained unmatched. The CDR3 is CASSVGPRQGYYEQYF. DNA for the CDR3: TGTGCCAGCAGTGTCGGTCCCCGACAGGGTTATTACGAGCAGTACTTC.

The CDR3 DNA reads as TGTGCCAGCAGCTTCCGGGTCCTTGGGGGGTATAACTATGGCTACACCTTC. This sequence encodes CASSFRVLGGYNYGYTF. The chain links TRBV27 to TRBJ1-2; D possibly corresponds to TRBD1 (5 bases). CDR1 and CDR2 (germline): MNHEY, SMNVEV (reference sequence). This CDR3 has 17 residues. V was pared by 6 bases and J by 1 base, with 21 bases between.

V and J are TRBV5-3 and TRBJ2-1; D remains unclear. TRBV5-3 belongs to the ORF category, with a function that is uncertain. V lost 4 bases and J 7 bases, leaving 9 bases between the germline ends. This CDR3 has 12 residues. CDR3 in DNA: TGTGCCAGAAGCACCAGTGGGAATGAGCAGTTCTTC. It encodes CARSTSGNEQFF.

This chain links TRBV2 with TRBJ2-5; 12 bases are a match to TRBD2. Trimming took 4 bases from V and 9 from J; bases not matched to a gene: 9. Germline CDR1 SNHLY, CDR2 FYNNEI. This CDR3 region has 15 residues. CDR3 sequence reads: CASSGGLAGAVAQYF. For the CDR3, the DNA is TGTGCCAGCAGTGGGGGACTAGCGGGTGCAGTGGCCCAGTACTTC.